The following is a TCR beta chain sequence with its context. The target of this receptor is not known. Base qualities are not recorded, but no much larger clone differs from it by a single base. The data were taken from a study of CD8+ T cells in alopecia areata (dated by TCRdb to the late 2010s). About the study as a whole: The treated patients, all with moderate-to-severe alopecia areata, were enrolled in an open-label pilot trial of oral tofacitinib given at 5 to 10 mg twice daily. Patients received tofacitinib for 6 to 18 months and were then followed off drug for 6 months to check for delayed response and recurrence. Disease severity in treated patients was measured with the SALT score, which quantifies the percentage of affected scalp surface area. In both human patients and the C3H/HeJ mouse model, the study applied high-throughput TCRbeta sequencing to look at T cell clonal expansion in alopecia areata. In humans, TCRbeta sequencing was performed on scalp tissue and on sorted CD4+ and CD8+ peripheral blood T cells from healthy controls and from patients with patchy or totalis/universalis alopecia areata. Biopsies were taken from tofacitinib-treated patients at baseline and at 4 and 24 weeks of treatment, and a later scalp biopsy was taken in several of the tofacitinib-treated patients. Scalp clonality was compared among normal scalp (n=4), patchy alopecia areata scalp (n=8), and alopecia totalis/universalis scalp (n=8). RNA was extracted with the PAXgene miRNA kit for fixed scalp, the miRNeasy kit for PBMCs, and the RNeasy kit for mouse skin. TCRbeta CDR3 regions were amplified by immunoSEQ multiplex PCR with 35 Vbeta forward and 13 Jbeta reverse primers. The paper's findings and limits, for the study overall: Tofacitinib significantly lowered scalp clonality and the number of expanded CD8+ clones among the top 100 scalp clones. Unlike mouse skin, which is dominated by gammadelta T cells, normal human skin has resident alphabeta T cells that are also sequenced, and this complicates analysis of the scalp TCR repertoire. Because the treated cohort was small and included a single nonresponder, larger studies are needed to assess links between baseline CD8+ expansion and response. Compared with normal scalp, lesional scalp had higher clonality and more expanded CD8+ clones, particularly in alopecia totalis/universalis, a pattern that suggests antigenic drive. Shared TCR sequences between patients were less evident than in mice, which may be partly attributable to HLA diversity in the patient population. During tofacitinib treatment, many expanded lesional clones stuck around in both scalp and blood, and this persistence may partly explain why relapse happens after treatment is stopped.

Libraries came from the immunoSEQ multiplex PCR assay. RNA was extracted from all samples and reverse transcribed into cDNA as template for TCR sequencing. First-strand cDNA was synthesized with SuperScript III using a 2:1 mix of oligo-dT and random hexamers. A synthetic immune receptor repertoire was used to gauge amplification bias, and whatever bias remained was removed computationally. The authors processed their data as follows. Raw reads were preprocessed for error removal, and CDR3 was defined according to IMGT conventions as running from the conserved cysteine to phenylalanine. Clonality was calculated as 1 minus Shannon entropy normalized by log2 of the number of productive unique TCRs. Whether scalp clones were CD4 or CD8 was inferred by matching scalp TCRbeta sequences against CD4 and CD8 repertoires sorted from blood. TCRdb carries this immuneACCESS record with in-frame sequences only. Its versions omit some clonotypes, under half of them owing to an unresolved V gene in the studies checked, with the rest unexplained. V, J and clone size are taken as reported in that table, and D and trimming were inferred from the DNA itself. Here the sample has 190,000 or so clones; around three fifths occur a single time. Around 12% of the sample lies in the top ten.

CDR3 length: 12 amino acids, cysteine to phenylalanine. CDR3 DNA is the only sequence kept; it has 36 bases, read in frame from the first base. At the junction V is shortened by 7 bases and J by 5 bases; bases outside the gene matches: 6. For CDR1 and CDR2, the germline V gene lists SQVTM and ANQGSEA. The time point tag for this specimen amounts to: roughly 24 weeks on oral tofacitinib. The treatment or condition label, read with the paper, signifies: oral pan-JAK inhibitor, 5-10 mg twice daily. Peripheral blood and lesional scalp punch biopsies were obtained from patients with alopecia areata. PBMCs were isolated by density centrifugation and stained for CD3, CD4 and CD8, and CD4+ and CD8+ T cells were sorted on a FACSAria.

The specimen comprised CD8+ T cells sorted from blood, sampled at week 24, from a patient treated with tofacitinib. The chain uses TRBV29-1 and TRBJ1-2, and TRBD1 aligns with 8 junction nucleotides. The clonotype originates from a human donor with alopecia areata. Read as DNA, the sequence is TGCAGCGATGGGACAGGCGGTTATGGCTACACCTTC. Protein translation: CSDGTGGYGYTF.